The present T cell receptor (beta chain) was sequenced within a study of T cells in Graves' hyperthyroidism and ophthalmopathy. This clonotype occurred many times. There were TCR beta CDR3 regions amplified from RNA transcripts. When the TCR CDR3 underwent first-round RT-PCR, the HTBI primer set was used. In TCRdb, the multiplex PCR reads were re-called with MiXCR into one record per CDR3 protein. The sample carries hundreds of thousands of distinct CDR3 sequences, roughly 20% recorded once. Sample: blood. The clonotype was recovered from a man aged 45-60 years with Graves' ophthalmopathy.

In nucleotides, the CDR3 is TGTGCCAGCGCGGCCTACGAGCAGTACTTC. It translates to CASAAYEQYF. The chain couples TRBV2 to TRBJ2-7; D gene ambiguous. Germline V gene data show CDR1 as SNHLY and CDR2 as FYNNEI. The V end was cut by 8 bases, the J end by 2 bases, with 4 bases between. This CDR3 has 10 amino acids.